This TCR beta chain was sequenced for a study of radiotherapy plus CTLA-4 blockade in lung cancer. V lost 7 bases, J lost 2 bases, and 14 bases stayed unmatched. This CDR3 contains 17 residues. Germline CDR1 reads SNHLY; CDR2 reads FYNNEI. The protocol was immunoSEQ multiplex PCR, while the TCRdb copy is restricted to in-frame clones and leaves out a portion. The sample consists of some 62,000 clones, approximately 80% of them appearing once. The chain is built from TRBV2 and TRBJ2-5; 9 nucleotides agree with TRBD2. This clonotype was sampled from a human donor with non-small cell lung cancer who had a complete response to radiotherapy plus ipilimumab. The material was peripheral blood, obtained from a patient treated with radiotherapy plus ipilimumab. The CDR3 DNA sequence: TGTGCCAGCACCCGATGGGGCGGGGGGGGAACGCAAGAGACCCAGTACTTC. Its protein is CASTRWGGGGTQETQYF.